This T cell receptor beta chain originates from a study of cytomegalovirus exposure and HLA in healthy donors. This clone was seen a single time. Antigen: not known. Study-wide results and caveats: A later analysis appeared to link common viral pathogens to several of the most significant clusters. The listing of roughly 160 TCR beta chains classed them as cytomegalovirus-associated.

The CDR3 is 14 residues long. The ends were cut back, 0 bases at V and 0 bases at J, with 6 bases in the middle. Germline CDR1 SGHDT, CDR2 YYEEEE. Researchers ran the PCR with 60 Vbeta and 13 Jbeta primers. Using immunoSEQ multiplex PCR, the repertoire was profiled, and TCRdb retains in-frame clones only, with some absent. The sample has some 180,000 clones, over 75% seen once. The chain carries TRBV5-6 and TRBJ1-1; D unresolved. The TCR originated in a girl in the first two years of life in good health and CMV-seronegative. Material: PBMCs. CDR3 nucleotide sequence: TGTGCCAGCAGCTTGGCCGGGATGAACACTGAAGCTTTCTTT. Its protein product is CASSLAGMNTEAFF.